A single sample gave rise to the 27 T cell receptor beta chains below, sequenced in a study of control samples from healthy donors and cancer patients. Clones were read by immunoSEQ multiplex PCR, and TCRdb kept only the in-frame ones, dropping some. This sample yields some 130,000 clones, of which 75% to 95% are seen a single time; about 2.5% belongs to the top ten. Material: blood. Source of these receptors: a man in his forties in good health.

The V call is TRBV4-2, the J call TRBJ2-7; 7 bases agree with TRBD1. With V trimmed by 4 bases and J by 0 bases, 12 bases remained unmatched. CDR3 size: 17 residues. The germline CDR1 and CDR2 sequences are LGHNA and YNFKEQ. The CDR3 here is CASSPTGSHRGSYEQYF. The DNA of the CDR3 is TGTGCCAGCAGCCCGACAGGGTCCCACAGAGGCTCCTACGAGCAGTACTTC.

V usage is TRBV6-5 and J usage is TRBJ2-1; D call uncertain. Germline CDR1 reads MNHEY; CDR2 reads SVGAGI. CDR3 length: 11 amino acids. V lost 6 bases to trimming and J lost 6 bases, with 6 bases between them. The CDR3 bases are TGTGCCAGCAGCAATTCCAATGAGCAGTTCTTC. Its protein is CASSNSNEQFF.

This clone showed up just a few times. The chain recombines TRBV6-5 with TRBJ2-7, with D perhaps matching TRBD1 (5 bases). Germline assignment: CDR1 MNHEY and CDR2 SVGAGI. Trimming took off 0 bases at V and 1 base at J, with 13 bases between the two ends. The CDR3 extends over 16 amino acids. The CDR3 region is CASSYSRTRGSYEQYF. The CDR3 region has the DNA TGTGCCAGCAGTTACTCTCGTACAAGGGGTTCCTACGAGCAGTACTTC.

The chain links TRBV5-5 to TRBJ2-5; the D is unclear. This CDR3 comprises 13 residues. Between the trimmed V and J ends, which lost 4 bases and 5 bases, there was a span of 12 bases. The V gene's germline CDR1 is SGHKS and CDR2 YYEKEE (reference sequence). The CDR3 DNA reads TGTGCCAGCAGCCCCTTCCCTCGGGAGACCCAGTACTTC. It translates to CASSPFPRETQYF.

V usage is TRBV29-1 and J usage is TRBJ2-7, with unresolved D. Germline V gene lookup returns CDR1 SQVTM and CDR2 ANQGSEA. The V and J ends lost 1 base and 2 bases respectively, with 3 bases between them. This CDR3 region has 11 residues. CDR3: CSVEGAYEQYF. The CDR3 region has the DNA TGCAGCGTTGAAGGGGCCTACGAGCAGTACTTC.

The chain employs TRBV9 and TRBJ2-7; 8 positions agree with TRBD1. Germline V gene sequence: CDR1 SGDLS, CDR2 YYNGEE. The V gene end was trimmed by 3 bases and the J gene end by 0 bases; junction bases not matched to a gene: 8. The CDR3 runs 16 residues. The CDR3 sequence: CASSAYGTGLSYEQYF. The CDR3 DNA reads TGTGCCAGCAGCGCTTACGGGACAGGTCTCTCCTACGAGCAGTACTTC.

This chain joins TRBV6-5 and TRBJ2-3, with D unresolved. Germline-derived CDR1 and CDR2 are MNHEY and SVGAGI. This CDR3 comprises 11 residues. Trimming removed 6 bases at V and 0 bases at J, with 1 base between. The CDR3 DNA reads as TGTGCCAGCAGGAGCACAGATACGCAGTATTTT. Its protein product is CASRSTDTQYF.

V usage is TRBV4-1 and J usage is TRBJ2-7, with TRBD1 as a possible D gene (5 bases). Germline-derived CDR1 and CDR2 are MGHRA and YSYEKL. The V end was cut by 1 base, the J end by 4 bases, with 20 bases between. The CDR3 loop spans 17 amino acids. The CDR3 sequence is CASSQGLGWQDIYEQYF. The CDR3 DNA sequence: TGCGCCAGCAGCCAAGGTCTTGGTTGGCAGGACATTTACGAGCAGTACTTC.

V usage is TRBV24-1 and J usage is TRBJ1-1; 10 bases line up with TRBD1. The CDR3 covers 15 residues. Trimming at V came to 3 bases and at J to 5 bases, leaving 5 bases not matched to a gene. Per the germline V gene, CDR1 is KGHDR and CDR2 is SFDVKD. This CDR3 is CATSDAGTGATEAFF. The CDR3 DNA sequence: TGTGCCACCAGTGATGCCGGGACAGGGGCTACTGAAGCTTTCTTT.

Here the CDR3 reads CASSLVGAGNTIYF. CDR3 DNA sequence: TGTGCCAGCAGCTTGGTAGGGGCTGGAAACACCATATATTTT. The rearrangement links TRBV5-4 to TRBJ1-3; maybe TRBD1 (5 bases). The V gene lost 0 bases and the J gene lost 2 bases, with 6 bases spanning the gap. This CDR3 region has 14 residues. Germline V gene data show CDR1 as SGHNT and CDR2 as YYREEE (reference sequence). The full variable domain, rest sourced from reference TRBV5-4 and TRBJ1-3, is ETGVTQSPTHLIKTRGQQVTLRCSSQSGHNTVSWYQQALGQGPQFIFQYYREEENGRGNFPPRFSGLQFPNYSSELNVNALELDDSALYLCASSLVGAGNTIYFGEGSWLTVV.

V and J are TRBV9 and TRBJ1-1; 10 bases match TRBD1. V dropped 1 base and J dropped 5; count of bases not matched to a gene: 5. In germline, CDR1 is SGDLS, CDR2 YYNGEE. The CDR3 is 15 amino acids. CDR3 DNA sequence: TGTGCCAGCAGCGTATGGACAGGGGGGGCGACTGAAGCTTTCTTT. It yields the protein CASSVWTGGATEAFF.

This chain connects TRBV28 to TRBJ1-2, with unresolved D. V shed 3 bases and J shed 4 bases, with 12 bases lying between them. The CDR3 spans 14 residues. Germline CDR1 and CDR2: MDHEN and SYDVKM. This CDR3 reads CASSLGVQTYGYTF. For the CDR3, the DNA is TGTGCCAGCAGTTTGGGAGTACAGACCTATGGCTACACCTTC.

With respect to this clone: This sample also contains other DNA sequences that code for the same CDR3. The chain is built from TRBV5-1 and TRBJ1-1; the D gene is possibly TRBD1 (5 bases). The CDR3 is 13 amino acids. Germline values: CDR1 SGHRS, CDR2 YFSETQ. Between the trimmed V and J ends, which lost 5 bases and 11 bases, there was a span of 19 bases. CDR3 sequence (DNA): TGCGCCAGCAGTAATACCGGGACGGCGATCGCTTTCTTT. Residues: CASSNTGTAIAFF.

The V gene is TRBV19, the J gene TRBJ2-2; D possibly uses TRBD1 or TRBD2 (6 bases each). This CDR3 region has 13 residues. V lost 9 bases and J 4 bases, leaving 12 bases between the germline ends. Germline assignment: CDR1 LNHDA and CDR2 SQIVND (reference sequence). DNA of the CDR3: TGTGCCAGCCGGGGGCGGAGCACCGGGGAGCTGTTTTTT. Its translation is CASRGRSTGELFF.

The chain uses TRBV19 and TRBJ1-4; TRBD1 aligns across 8 bases. Trimming at V came to 5 bases and at J to 3 bases, leaving 8 bases not matched to a gene. CDR3 length equals 16 residues. The germline V gene has CDR1 LNHDA and CDR2 SQIVND (reference sequence). The CDR3 nucleotides read TGTGCCAGTAGTCTCCGGGACAGGCGCTCTAATGAAAAACTGTTTTTT. It translates to CASSLRDRRSNEKLFF.

The chain is built from TRBV6-5 and TRBJ2-1, with TRBD2 matching over 8 bases. The CDR3 loop spans 14 amino acids. Germline assignment: CDR1 MNHEY and CDR2 SVGAGI. The trim removed 5 bases at V and 6 bases at J, leaving 6 bases unmatched. The chain's CDR3 is CASSPLAGFNEQFF. The CDR3 DNA is TGTGCCAGCAGTCCGCTAGCGGGTTTCAATGAGCAGTTCTTC.

This clone was observed once. The CDR3: CASSLAVADTQYF. In DNA, the CDR3 is TGTGCCAGCAGTCTCGCGGTCGCAGATACGCAGTATTTT. The chain carries TRBV6-5 and TRBJ2-3; no reliable D call. The ends were cut back, 5 bases at V and 4 bases at J, with 10 bases in the middle. CDR1 and CDR2 (germline): MNHEY, SVGAGI. The CDR3 length is 13 residues.

V is TRBV9 and J is TRBJ2-3; 7 nucleotides align to TRBD1. This CDR3 has 18 amino acids. CDR1 is SGDLS and CDR2 is YYNGEE in the germline V gene. The V segment lost 0 bases and the J segment 4 bases; nucleotides outside the gene matches: 14. The CDR3 DNA follows: TGTGCCAGCAGCGTAGACGGTCGCAAGGGGGCTAGGGCAGATACGCAGTATTTT. This codes for CASSVDGRKGARADTQYF.

The chain is built from TRBV7-9 and TRBJ1-1; TRBD1 matches 7 bases. CDR1 SEHNR and CDR2 FQNEAQ come from the germline V gene (reference sequence). The J segment lost 9 bases and the V segment lost 5 bases, leaving 9 bases of the junction unmatched. The CDR3 sequence is 13 residues long. CDR3 sequence: CASSRGQAGKAFF. The CDR3 coding sequence is TGTGCCAGCAGCCGTGGACAGGCCGGTAAAGCTTTCTTT.

The chain has TRBV3-1 (or the pseudogene TRBV3-2) and TRBJ1-4; no clear D. Germline loops: CDR1 LGHDT, CDR2 YNNKEL (reference sequence). The CDR3 has 15 amino acids. The V end lost 1 base, the J end lost 7 bases, and 13 bases lay between the germline ends. The CDR3 DNA reads as TGTGCCAGCAGCCAAGTCCGGGGTCAGATTGAAAAACTGTTTTTT. This gives the protein CASSQVRGQIEKLFF.

The genes are TRBV10-3 and TRBJ1-2; D gene ambiguous. V lost 2 bases, J lost 4 bases, and 14 bases lay in between. In germline, CDR1 is ENHRY, CDR2 SYGVKD. The CDR3 consists of 15 residues. In DNA, the CDR3 is TGTGCCATCAGTGAGCCGGGCGGGATGACCTATGGCTACACCTTC. It codes for CAISEPGGMTYGYTF.

This chain joins TRBV28 and TRBJ2-6, with D uncertain. The CDR3 extends over 15 amino acids. The germline V gene has CDR1 MDHEN and CDR2 SYDVKM. Between the trimmed V and J ends, which lost 3 bases and 4 bases, there was a span of 10 bases. CDR3 nucleotides: TGTGCCAGCAGTTTTATCTTGTTAGGGGCCAACGTCCTGACTTTC. Its protein is CASSFILLGANVLTF.

This clone has only one observation. This chain links TRBV28 with TRBJ1-2, with D perhaps matching TRBD1 (5 bases). The V gene lost 9 bases and the J gene lost 4 bases, with 18 bases spanning the gap. The CDR3 is 14 residues long. From germline, CDR1 is MDHEN and CDR2 SYDVKM. Here the CDR3 reads CASSQGEGLYGYTF. For the CDR3, the DNA is TGTGCCAGTAGTCAGGGCGAGGGGCTCTATGGCTACACCTTC.

The chain employs TRBV12-3 or TRBV12-4 and TRBJ1-3; TRBD1 agrees at 8 bases. The CDR3 sequence is 13 residues long. The trim removed 3 bases at V and 7 bases at J, leaving 2 bases unmatched. CDR3: CASSFGTGNTIYF. In DNA form, the CDR3 reads TGTGCCAGCAGTTTTGGGACAGGCAACACCATATATTTT.

This clone was counted a few times. This chain connects TRBV27 to TRBJ1-1; D is uncertain. Trimming pared 6 bases from V and 5 bases from J, leaving 10 bases between. The CDR3 is 12 amino acids. CDR1 and CDR2 from the germline V gene are MNHEY and SMNVEV (reference sequence). CDR3 amino acids: CASRSIWTEAFF. Written as DNA, the CDR3 is TGTGCCAGCAGATCGATTTGGACTGAAGCTTTCTTT.

The rearrangement uses TRBV9 and TRBJ2-5; TRBD1 or TRBD2 may be the D gene (5 bases each). In germline, CDR1 is SGDLS, CDR2 YYNGEE. The CDR3 is made up of 12 amino acids. Trimming took off 4 bases at V and 5 bases at J, with 9 bases between the two ends. DNA of the CDR3: TGTGCCAGCAGCACCGAGGGGGAGACCCAGTACTTC. As protein: CASSTEGETQYF.

The chain uses TRBV29-1 and TRBJ2-1, with 7 nucleotides matching TRBD1. The CDR3 runs 14 residues. The junction had 12 bases not matched to a gene; V was cut back by 1 base and J by 12 bases. The germline gives CDR1 SQVTM, CDR2 ANQGSEA. The DNA for the CDR3 is TGCAGCGTTGAAGGCGCACAGGGGTCCATTTGGCAGTTCTTC. As protein: CSVEGAQGSIWQFF.